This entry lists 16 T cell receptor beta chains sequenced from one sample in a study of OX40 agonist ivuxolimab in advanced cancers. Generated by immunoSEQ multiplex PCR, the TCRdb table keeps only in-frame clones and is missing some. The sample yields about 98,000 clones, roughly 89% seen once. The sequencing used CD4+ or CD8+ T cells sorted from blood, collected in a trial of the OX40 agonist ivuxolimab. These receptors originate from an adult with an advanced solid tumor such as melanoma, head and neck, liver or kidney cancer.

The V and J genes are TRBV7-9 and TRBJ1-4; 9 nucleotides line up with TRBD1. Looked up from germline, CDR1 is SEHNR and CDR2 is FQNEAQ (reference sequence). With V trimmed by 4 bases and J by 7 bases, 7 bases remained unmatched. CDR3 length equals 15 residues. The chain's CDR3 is CASSSDRGRGEKLFF. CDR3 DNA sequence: TGTGCCAGCAGCTCGGACAGGGGACGGGGTGAAAAACTGTTTTTT.

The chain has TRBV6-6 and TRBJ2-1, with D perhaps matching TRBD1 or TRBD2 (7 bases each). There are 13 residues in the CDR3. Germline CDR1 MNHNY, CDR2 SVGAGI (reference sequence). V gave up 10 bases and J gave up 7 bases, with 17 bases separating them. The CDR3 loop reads CATQGGARNEQFF. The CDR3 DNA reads TGTGCCACTCAGGGGGGGGCGCGGAATGAGCAGTTCTTC.

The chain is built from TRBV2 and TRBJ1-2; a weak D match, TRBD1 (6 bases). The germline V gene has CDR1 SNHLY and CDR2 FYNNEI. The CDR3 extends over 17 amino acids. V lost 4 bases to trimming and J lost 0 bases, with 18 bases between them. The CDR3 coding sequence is TGTGCCAGCAGTGCTACAGGGAGTTCTAGTACTAACTATGGCTACACCTTC. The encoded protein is CASSATGSSSTNYGYTF.

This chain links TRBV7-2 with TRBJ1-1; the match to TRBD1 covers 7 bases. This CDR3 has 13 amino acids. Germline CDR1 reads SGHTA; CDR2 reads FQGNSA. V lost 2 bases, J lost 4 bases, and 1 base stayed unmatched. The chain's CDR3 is CASSLRGLTEAFF. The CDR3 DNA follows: TGTGCCAGCAGCTTAAGGGGGCTCACTGAAGCTTTCTTT.

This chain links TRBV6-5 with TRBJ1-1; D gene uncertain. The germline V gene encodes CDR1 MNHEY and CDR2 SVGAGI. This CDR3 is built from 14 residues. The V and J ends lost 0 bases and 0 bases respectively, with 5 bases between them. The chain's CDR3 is CASSYSTVNTEAFF. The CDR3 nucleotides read TGTGCCAGCAGTTACTCGACGGTGAACACTGAAGCTTTCTTT.

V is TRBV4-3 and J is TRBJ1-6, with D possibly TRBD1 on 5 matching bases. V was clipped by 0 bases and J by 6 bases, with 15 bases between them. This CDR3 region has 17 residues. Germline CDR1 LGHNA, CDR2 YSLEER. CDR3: CASSQEGPGIGNSPLHF. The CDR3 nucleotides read TGCGCCAGCAGCCAAGAGGGCCCAGGGATCGGTAATTCACCCCTCCACTTT.

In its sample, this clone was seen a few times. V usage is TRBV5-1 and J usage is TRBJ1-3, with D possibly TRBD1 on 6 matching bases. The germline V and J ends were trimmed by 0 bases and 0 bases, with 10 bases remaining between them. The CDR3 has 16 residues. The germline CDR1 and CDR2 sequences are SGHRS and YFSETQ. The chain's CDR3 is CASSLGGQHSGNTIYF. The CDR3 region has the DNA TGCGCCAGCAGCTTGGGTGGACAGCACTCTGGAAACACCATATATTTT.

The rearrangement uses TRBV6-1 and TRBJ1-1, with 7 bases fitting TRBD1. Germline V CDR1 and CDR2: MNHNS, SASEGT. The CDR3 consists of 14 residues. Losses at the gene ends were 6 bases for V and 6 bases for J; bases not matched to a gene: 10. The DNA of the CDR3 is TGTGCCAGCAGCTCACGGGACAGCTCCTCTGAAGCTTTCTTT. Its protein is CASSSRDSSSEAFF.

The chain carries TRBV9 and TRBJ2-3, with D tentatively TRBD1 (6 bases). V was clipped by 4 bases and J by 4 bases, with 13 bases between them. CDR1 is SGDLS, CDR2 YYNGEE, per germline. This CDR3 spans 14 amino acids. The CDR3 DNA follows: TGTGCCAGCAGCCCCTTGGGGGCCTCAGATACGCAGTATTTT. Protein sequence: CASSPLGASDTQYF.

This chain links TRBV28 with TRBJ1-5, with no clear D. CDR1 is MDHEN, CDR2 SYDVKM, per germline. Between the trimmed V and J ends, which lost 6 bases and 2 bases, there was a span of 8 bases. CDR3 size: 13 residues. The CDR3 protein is CASRQNGNQPQHF. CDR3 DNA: TGTGCCAGCAGACAGAATGGCAATCAGCCCCAGCATTTT.

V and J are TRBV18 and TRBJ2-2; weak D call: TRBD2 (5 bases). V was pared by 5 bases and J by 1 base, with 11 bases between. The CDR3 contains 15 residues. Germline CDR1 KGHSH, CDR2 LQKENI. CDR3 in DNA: TGTGCCAGCTCAGAGGGAACGGGGAACACCGGGGAGCTGTTTTTT. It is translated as CASSEGTGNTGELFF.

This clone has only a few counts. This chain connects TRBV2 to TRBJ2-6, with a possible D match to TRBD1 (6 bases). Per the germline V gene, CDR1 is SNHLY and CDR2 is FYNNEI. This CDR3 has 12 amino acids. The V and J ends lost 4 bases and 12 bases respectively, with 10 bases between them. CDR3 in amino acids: CASSGQAPVLTF. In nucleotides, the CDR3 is TGTGCCAGCAGTGGACAGGCTCCCGTCCTGACTTTC.

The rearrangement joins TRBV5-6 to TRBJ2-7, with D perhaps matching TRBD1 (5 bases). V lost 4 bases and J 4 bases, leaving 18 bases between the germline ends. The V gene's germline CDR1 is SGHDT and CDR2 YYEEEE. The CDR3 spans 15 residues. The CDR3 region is CASSEKSGQWYEQYF. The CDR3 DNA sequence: TGTGCCAGCAGCGAAAAATCCGGACAATGGTACGAGCAGTACTTC.

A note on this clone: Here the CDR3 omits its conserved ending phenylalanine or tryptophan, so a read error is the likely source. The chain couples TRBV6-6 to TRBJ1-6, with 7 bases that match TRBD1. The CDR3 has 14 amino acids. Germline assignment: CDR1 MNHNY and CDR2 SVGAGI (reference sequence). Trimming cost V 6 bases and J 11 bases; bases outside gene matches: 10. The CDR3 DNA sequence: TGTGCCAGCAGAACCCGGGGGCAGGGGGCACCCCTCCACCTT. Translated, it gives CASRTRGQGAPLHL.

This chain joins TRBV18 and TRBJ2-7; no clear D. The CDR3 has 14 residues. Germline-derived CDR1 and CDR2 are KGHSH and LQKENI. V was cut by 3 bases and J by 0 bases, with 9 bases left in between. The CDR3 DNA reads TGTGCCAGCTCACCTACCAGGAACTCCTACGAGCAGTACTTC. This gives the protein CASSPTRNSYEQYF.

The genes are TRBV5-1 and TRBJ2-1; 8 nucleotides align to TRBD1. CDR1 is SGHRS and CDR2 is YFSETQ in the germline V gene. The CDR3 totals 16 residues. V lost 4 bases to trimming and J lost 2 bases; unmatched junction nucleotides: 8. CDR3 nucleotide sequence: TGCGCCAGCAGCCCCCCCGGGACAGGACCCTACAATGAGCAGTTCTTC. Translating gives CASSPPGTGPYNEQFF.